Included here is one T cell receptor beta chain sequence, with context. There are many counts of this clonotype. The target of this receptor is not known. Base qualities are not at hand, and no much larger clone is one base apart. Systemically healthy Caucasian individuals from Russia, some 36 in total and aged roughly 6 to 100 years, were included as donors. Each donor gave ten milliliters of peripheral blood, drawn into EDTA-treated Vacutainer tubes. Ficoll-Paque density-gradient centrifugation was used to isolate PBMCs, with at least 7 million per sample. Trizol reagent was used to extract total RNA from the PBMCs, yielding at least 6 micrograms per sample. For every donor, an aliquot of PBMCs went through flow cytometry to measure the percentages of naive CD45RAhigh/CD27high T cells. This entry comes from a study of blood T cells in healthy people across ages (dated by TCRdb to between 2014 and 2017). Broadly, across the study: In model experiments, template switching captured roughly one uniquely barcoded TCR beta cDNA molecule for every two T cells. Using the same blood draw, the study looked at two additional independent replicas of 1 million unique cDNA reads for two donors, one aged 18 to 29 and the other aged 80 or older. The donors were divided into four age groups: young (average around 16 years), middle-aged (around 41), aged (around 67) and long-lived (about 90). To avoid experimental bias, donors of different ages were randomly spread across the sequencing lanes. Using deep sequencing normalized with unique cDNA molecular identifiers, the study measured how TCR beta repertoire diversity changes with age.

Receptor libraries were prepared by 5' RACE. The sequencing machine was an Illumina HiSeq 2500. A second PCR of about 6 to 12 cycles was run with a J-beta primer mix and a sample-barcoded 5' primer. A template-switch 5' adaptor carrying 12 random nucleotides introduced a unique molecular identifier onto each TCR beta cDNA molecule. Each sample yielded at least 3 million CDR3-containing paired-end reads. The Mint cDNA synthesis kit, primed by a TRBC-specific oligonucleotide, was used to synthesize first-strand cDNA from all RNA. Following uracil-DNA glycosylase treatment, all cDNA underwent a first 18-cycle PCR with the universal primers M1SS and BC2_uni_R. The study's processing was this. Each sample was normalized by randomly selecting 1 million high-quality reads, each carrying a distinct molecular identifier. Reads with shared molecular identifiers were discarded instead of being binned into consensus sequences. MiTCR, with a Q25 quality threshold and the strictest error-elimination algorithm, was used for CDR3 identification, clonotype clustering and error correction. Lower-bound total TCR beta diversity was estimated with a nonparametric unseen species model using Euler transformation. The public sequencing data were trimmed at Q25 with fastp and processed into clonotypes with MiXCR by TCRdb, which kept only in-frame beta chains. Under each unique CDR3 protein, matching rows form one entry showing the most common genes and DNA. None of the V and J calls come from the authors' own analysis; TCRdb made them. This sample holds some 790,000 distinct CDR3 sequences; more than 25% were observed only once. The ten largest clones add up to 15% to 20% of the sample.

What the work shows at the level of the full study, not this receptor alone: Estimates of total diversity based on one million sequenced T cells were considered lower bounds and underestimates. Observed TCR beta diversity per million T cells fell roughly linearly with age, and a significant reduction was already apparent by age roughly 40. Conclusive comparison of naive and antigen-experienced compartments was prevented by the profiling of bulk unsorted PBMCs. Because donor CMV infection status was unknown, age-related changes in expanded clonotypes were potentially confounded. Compared with the aged group, more naive CD4+ T cells, fewer expanded clones and increased TCR diversity were shown by the long-lived group, suggesting age selection. A strong correlation was found between observed TCR beta diversity and the percentage of naive T cells measured by flow cytometry.

Measured from the cysteine to the phenylalanine, the CDR3 is 14 residues long. Kept here is only the CDR3 DNA, which spans 42 bases and is read in frame from base 1. The germline V gene specifies SGHTA as CDR1 and FQGNSA as CDR2. V and J lose 1 base and 5 bases, and a span of 12 bases separates them. This sequence uses TRBV7-2 and TRBJ2-7; TRBD2 could be the D gene, as 5 bases match. The TCR comes from a woman aged 80 or over in good health. Sequencing was done on a sample of blood. CDR3 reads: CASSLESTGNEQYF. The DNA is as follows: TGTGCCAGCAGCTTAGAGTCGACGGGGAACGAGCAGTACTTC.